This T cell receptor (beta chain) was found in a study of a mutant IDH1 vaccine in newly diagnosed glioma. As for time point: week 23, last vaccination. All doses held 300 ug of mutant IDH1 20-mer peptide, with topical imiquimod. V shed 4 bases and J 1 base; nucleotides not matched to a gene: 4. Looked up from germline, CDR1 is LGHNA and CDR2 is YNFKEQ. The length of the CDR3 is 14 residues. As for this clone: The antigen remains unidentified.

Repertoires were generated with immunoSEQ multiplex PCR, while TCRdb's copy carries only in-frame clones and drops some. There are some 38,000 clones in the sample; about four fifths occur only once, and 4% to 6% lies in the top ten. This clonotype was sampled from a man aged 40-49 years with glioma. This sample comprised PBMCs, obtained from a glioma patient whose treatment included an IDH1 peptide vaccine. This chain connects TRBV4-2 to TRBJ2-7, with TRBD2 matching 7 bases. This chain's CDR3 is CASSPGAGSYEQYF. The CDR3 coding sequence is TGTGCCAGCAGCCCTGGAGCGGGATCCTACGAGCAGTACTTC.